Below are 18 T cell receptor beta chains sequenced from a single sample in a study of T-cell reconstitution after alpha-beta-depleted transplantation in children. The TCRbeta library was prepared with unique molecular identifiers. Each CDR3 protein is one row after TCRdb ran MiXCR on the PCR reads. The data show about 400,000 distinct CDR3 sequences, with roughly 22% seen just once and less than 4.5% held by the top ten. Sequencing was performed on PBMCs from the stem cell graft donor, taken from the stem cell graft. The source of these receptors is a human donor who donated a stem cell graft to a child with acute myeloid leukemia.

J is TRBJ1-5 and V is TRBV28; D remains unclear. This CDR3 is built from 12 residues. V lost 6 bases and J lost 3, with 6 bases in between. From germline, CDR1 is MDHEN and CDR2 SYDVKM. The CDR3 DNA sequence: TGTGCCAGCAGCCCTTACAATCAGCCCCAGCATTTT. Protein sequence: CASSPYNQPQHF.

CDR3 residues: CSASKPGLAGRGGEQYF. CDR3 coding DNA: TGCAGTGCCTCGAAACCGGGACTAGCGGGGCGAGGTGGCGAGCAGTACTTC. The chain couples TRBV20-1 to TRBJ2-7; TRBD2 aligns across 13 bases. Per the germline V gene, CDR1 is DFQATT and CDR2 is SNEGSKA (reference sequence). The CDR3 runs 17 residues. V lost 6 bases to trimming and J lost 6 bases; unmatched junction nucleotides: 17.

The rearrangement links TRBV10-3 to TRBJ2-3, with D unclear. V lost 3 bases and J lost 6, with 13 bases in between. Looked up from germline, CDR1 is ENHRY and CDR2 is SYGVKD. The CDR3 has 14 residues. Here the CDR3 reads CAISEVEAGDTQYF. The CDR3, as DNA: TGTGCCATCAGTGAAGTCGAGGCTGGGGATACGCAGTATTTT.

This rearrangement joins TRBV7-3 to TRBJ2-2, with 13 bases aligning to TRBD2. This CDR3 spans 19 amino acids. The ends lost 1 base at V and 6 bases at J; junction bases unmatched: 11. CDR1 SGHTA and CDR2 FQGTGA come from the germline V gene. CDR3 sequence (DNA): TGTGCCAGCAGCTTAAAGCCGCCGAGACTAGCGGGAGGAGCCGGGGAGCTGTTTTTT. Its translation: CASSLKPPRLAGGAGELFF.

This clonotype has at least ten counts. The V call is TRBV20-1, the J call TRBJ1-2; D is ambiguous. V dropped 4 bases and J dropped 4 bases, with 13 bases sitting between them. CDR1 and CDR2 from the germline V gene are DFQATT and SNEGSKA (reference sequence). This CDR3 is built from 13 residues. Here the CDR3 reads CSATTDGPYGYTF. CDR3 in DNA: TGCAGTGCTACAACCGACGGTCCCTATGGCTACACCTTC.

This clonotype was seen many times. This chain links TRBV10-3 with TRBJ2-3; 10 bases map to TRBD2. This CDR3 contains 16 residues. Germline loops: CDR1 ENHRY, CDR2 SYGVKD. The trim removed 5 bases at V and 2 bases at J, leaving 7 bases unmatched. The CDR3 loop is CAISTGLAFDTDTQYF. CDR3 coding DNA: TGTGCCATCAGTACGGGACTAGCGTTTGACACAGATACGCAGTATTTT.

The V call is TRBV25-1, the J call TRBJ2-1; possibly TRBD1 for D (6 bases). This CDR3 contains 17 residues. The germline V gene has CDR1 MGHDK and CDR2 SYGVNS. V lost 2 bases, J lost 2 bases, and 16 bases lay in between. This chain's CDR3 is CASSETGDNPPYNEQFF. Here the CDR3 DNA reads TGTGCCAGCAGTGAAACTGGGGACAATCCACCCTACAATGAGCAGTTCTTC. Together with reference TRBV25-1 and TRBJ2-1, the CDR3 gives the full variable domain: EADIYQTPRYLVIGTGKKITLECSQTMGHDKMYWYQQDPGMELHLIHYSYGVNSTEKGDLSSESTVSRIRTEHFPLTLESARPSHTSQYLCASSETGDNPPYNEQFFGPGTRLTVL.

This clonotype was recorded many times. This chain connects TRBV6-2 or TRBV6-3 to TRBJ2-1; 9 positions agree with TRBD2. The CDR3 extends over 16 amino acids. The germline V gene encodes CDR1 MNHEY and CDR2 SVGEGT. The J segment lost 2 bases and the V segment lost 4 bases, leaving 6 bases of the junction unmatched. CDR3 protein: CASSWVSGRPYNEQFF. CDR3 bases: TGTGCCAGCAGTTGGGTAAGCGGGAGGCCCTACAATGAGCAGTTCTTC.

CDR3 DNA sequence: TGCAGTGCTAGAGATTTGCGGGAGCTAGGAGATACGCAGTATTTT. It translates to CSARDLRELGDTQYF. The V gene is TRBV20-1, the J gene TRBJ2-3, with TRBD2 identical over 7 bases. V lost 0 bases and J lost 5; bases outside the gene matches: 8. The CDR3 is made up of 15 amino acids. Germline V lookup: CDR1 DFQATT, CDR2 SNEGSKA (reference sequence).

This clonotype was seen a few times. This chain connects TRBV29-1 to TRBJ2-7; 8 bases map to TRBD1. The J segment lost 7 bases and the V segment lost 7 bases, leaving 12 bases of the junction unmatched. CDR1 is SQVTM, CDR2 ANQGSEA, per germline. This CDR3 contains 13 residues. The CDR3 nucleotides are TGCAGCGCAGGCGAGACAGGGGCTGGGGAGCAGTACTTC. Protein product: CSAGETGAGEQYF.

The V and J genes are TRBV15 and TRBJ1-1; tentative D call: TRBD1 (5 bases). CDR3 size: 14 residues. The V and J ends lost 5 bases and 2 bases respectively, with 12 bases between them. Looked up from germline, CDR1 is LNHNV and CDR2 is YYDKDF (reference sequence). The CDR3 DNA sequence: TGTGCCACCAGCGGGGACCTAAGCAACACTGAAGCTTTCTTT. Protein: CATSGDLSNTEAFF. Supplemented by reference TRBV15 and TRBJ1-1, the full variable domain reads DAMVIQNPRYQVTQFGKPVTLSCSQTLNHNVMYWYQQKSSQAPKLLFHYYDKDFNNEADTPDNFQSRRPNTSFCFLDIRSPGLGDTAMYLCATSGDLSNTEAFFGQGTRLTVV.

CDR3 residues: CASSLGSGTYNEQFF. CDR3 DNA: TGCGCCAGCAGCTTGGGGTCAGGGACCTACAATGAGCAGTTCTTC. The chain has TRBV5-1 and TRBJ2-1; D perhaps matches TRBD1 (5 bases). The germline V gene encodes CDR1 SGHRS and CDR2 YFSETQ. Deletions cut 0 bases from V and 2 bases from J, with 9 bases between. The CDR3 is 15 amino acids.

This clonotype has just a few counts. The chain uses TRBV9 and TRBJ2-1; TRBD1 matches 7 bases. Germline CDR1 and CDR2: SGDLS and YYNGEE. This CDR3 spans 11 amino acids. Germline trimming cut 5 bases from V and 9 bases from J; bases unmatched to any gene: 2. CDR3 amino acids: CASSSGGEQFF. CDR3 bases: TGTGCCAGCAGTTCAGGGGGTGAGCAGTTCTTC.

This clonotype has a handful of counts. CDR3 residues: CASSPGDRPTNTGELFF. The DNA for the CDR3 is TGCGCCAGCAGCCCCGGGGACAGACCCACGAACACCGGGGAGCTGTTTTTT. The chain uses TRBV5-1 and TRBJ2-2; 7 bases line up with TRBD1. CDR1 and CDR2 from the germline V gene are SGHRS and YFSETQ. This CDR3 has 17 amino acids. V trimming: 4 bases; J trimming: 0 bases; junction bases outside the gene matches: 9.

V usage is TRBV4-3 and J usage is TRBJ2-3; 7 bases agree with TRBD2. Germline values: CDR1 LGHNA, CDR2 YSLEER. Germline trimming cut 2 bases from V and 4 bases from J; bases unmatched to any gene: 9. The CDR3 contains 16 residues. In DNA, the CDR3 is TGCGCCAGCAGCCAACAGAGGACTAGAGTTTCAGATACGCAGTATTTT. Translating gives CASSQQRTRVSDTQYF.

The chain is built from TRBV29-1 and TRBJ2-7; 12 positions agree with TRBD2. CDR3 size: 13 residues. The J segment lost 4 bases and the V segment lost 6 bases, leaving 4 bases of the junction unmatched. The germline V gene encodes CDR1 SQVTM and CDR2 ANQGSEA. The chain's CDR3 is CSVLAGGQYEQYF. As DNA, the CDR3 is TGCAGCGTCCTAGCGGGAGGGCAATACGAGCAGTACTTC.

This clonotype was recorded many times. The J gene is TRBJ2-7, the V gene TRBV29-1; D might be TRBD1 (5 bases). Per the germline V gene, CDR1 is SQVTM and CDR2 is ANQGSEA. CDR3 length: 13 residues. Trimming left V 1 base short and J 2 bases short, with 9 bases between. CDR3 protein: CSVEGGTTYEQYF. The CDR3, as DNA: TGCAGCGTTGAAGGGGGCACTACCTACGAGCAGTACTTC.

The DNA of the CDR3 is TGTGCCAGCAGATCTGGGACAGGGCGTTACACCGGGGAGCTGTTTTTT. Protein: CASRSGTGRYTGELFF. V usage is TRBV28 and J usage is TRBJ2-2; 9 nucleotides align to TRBD1. The CDR3 is 16 amino acids. Germline V CDR1 and CDR2: MDHEN, SYDVKM. Trimming removed 6 bases from V and 3 bases from J; junction bases left unmatched: 8.